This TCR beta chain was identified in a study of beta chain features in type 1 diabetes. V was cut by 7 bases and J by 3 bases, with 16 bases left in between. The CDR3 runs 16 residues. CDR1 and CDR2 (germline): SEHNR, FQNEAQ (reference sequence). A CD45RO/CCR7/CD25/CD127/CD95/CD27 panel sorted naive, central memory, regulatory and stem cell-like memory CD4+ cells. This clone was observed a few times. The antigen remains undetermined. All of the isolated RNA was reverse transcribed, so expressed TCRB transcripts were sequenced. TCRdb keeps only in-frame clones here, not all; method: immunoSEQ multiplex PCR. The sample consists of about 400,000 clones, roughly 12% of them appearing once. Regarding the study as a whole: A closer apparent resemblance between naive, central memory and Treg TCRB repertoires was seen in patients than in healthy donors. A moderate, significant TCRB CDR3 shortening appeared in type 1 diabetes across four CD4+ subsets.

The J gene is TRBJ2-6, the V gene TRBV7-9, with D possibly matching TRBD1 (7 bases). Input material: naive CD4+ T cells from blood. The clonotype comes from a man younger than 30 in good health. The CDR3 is CASTPGGMSGANVLTF. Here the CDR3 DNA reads TGTGCCAGCACCCCAGGGGGGATGAGTGGGGCCAACGTCCTGACTTTC.